This TCR beta chain was identified during a study of post-analysis software for immune sequencing data. Looking at the study overall: Several disease courses (relapsing-remitting, secondary progressive and progressive-relapsing) of multiple sclerosis were included. Study-wide results and caveats: People with multiple sclerosis had a significantly lower normalized Chao1 diversity than controls did. When patients were compared with controls, 4 or 5 TRBV segments were more frequent, TRBV5-6, TRBV5-1 and TRBV20-1 among them. F measure showed strong co-clustering of same-batch samples.

The CDR3 totals 15 residues. Germline CDR1 is MNHEY and CDR2 is SVGEGT. V was pared by 2 bases and J by 0 bases, with 9 bases between. Unique-molecular-identifier-tagged TCR beta cDNA libraries were used. Out of roughly 1 to 11 million T cells, 450,000 to 600,000 cDNA molecules were generated. TCRdb analysed the PCR reads with MiXCR anew, one entry per CDR3 protein. Counted here are around 440,000 distinct CDR3 sequences, roughly 45% occurring once; the ten biggest clones make up about 12%. On this clonotype: Antigen specificity is unknown.

V usage is TRBV6-2 or TRBV6-3 and J usage is TRBJ2-3; D might be TRBD2 (6 bases). The sequence was collected from a girl aged 5-17 years with multiple sclerosis. Sample: blood. The CDR3 region is CASSYAGRSTDTQYF. CDR3 in DNA: TGTGCCAGCAGTTACGCGGGACGGAGCACAGATACGCAGTATTTT.